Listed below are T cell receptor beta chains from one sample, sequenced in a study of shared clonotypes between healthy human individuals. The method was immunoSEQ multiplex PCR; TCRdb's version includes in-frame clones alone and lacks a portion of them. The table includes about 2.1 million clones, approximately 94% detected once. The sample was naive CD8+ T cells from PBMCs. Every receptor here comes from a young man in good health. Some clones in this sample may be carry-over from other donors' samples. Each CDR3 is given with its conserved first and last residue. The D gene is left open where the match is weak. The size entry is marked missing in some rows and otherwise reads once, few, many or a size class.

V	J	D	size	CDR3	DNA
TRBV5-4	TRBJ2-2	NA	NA	CAAGLDSGELFF	TGTGCCGCCGGGTTGGACAGCGGGGAGCTGTTTTTT
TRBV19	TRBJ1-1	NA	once	CASSAFTGLGTEAFF	TGTGCCAGTAGTGCCTTTACGGGACTCGGCACTGAAGCTTTCTTT
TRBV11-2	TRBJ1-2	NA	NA	CASSLTGFGYGYTF	TGTGCCAGCAGCTTAACAGGGTTCGGCTATGGCTACACCTTC
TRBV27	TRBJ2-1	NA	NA	CASSLLRTQGTNNEQFF	TGTGCCAGCAGTTTACTTAGGACGCAGGGTACTAACAATGAGCAGTTCTTC
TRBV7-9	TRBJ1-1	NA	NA	CASSWIRGSNTEAFF	TGTGCCAGCAGTTGGATTCGGGGCTCGAACACTGAAGCTTTCTTT
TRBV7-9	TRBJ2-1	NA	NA	CASEGVHEQFF	TGTGCCAGCGAGGGGGTCCACGAGCAGTTCTTC
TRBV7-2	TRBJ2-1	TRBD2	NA	CASSGTSLVHEQFF	TGTGCCAGCAGTGGGACTAGCTTGGTCCATGAGCAGTTCTTC
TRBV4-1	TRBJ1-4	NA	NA	CASSGTRDNNEKLFF	TGCGCCAGCAGCGGTACCCGGGACAACAATGAAAAACTGTTTTTT
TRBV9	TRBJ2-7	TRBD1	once	CASSSRDRPLEEQYF	TGTGCCAGCAGCAGCCGGGACAGACCCCTTGAGGAGCAGTACTTC
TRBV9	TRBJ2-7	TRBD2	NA	CASSGGTTSYEQYF	TGTGCCAGCAGCGGTGGGACTACCTCCTACGAGCAGTACTTC
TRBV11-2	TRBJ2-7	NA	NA	CASSLVGVYEQYF	TGTGCCAGCAGCTTAGTGGGGGTGTACGAGCAGTACTTC
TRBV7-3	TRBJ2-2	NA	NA	CASSLNGGELFF	TGTGCCAGCAGCTTAAATGGCGGGGAGCTGTTTTTT
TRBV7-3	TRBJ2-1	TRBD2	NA	CASSLSGRPPNEQFF	TGTGCCAGCAGCTTAAGCGGGAGGCCCCCCAATGAGCAGTTCTTC
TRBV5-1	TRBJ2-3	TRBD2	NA	CASTLAGGTDTQYF	TGCGCCAGCACCTTAGCGGGAGGAACAGATACGCAGTATTTT
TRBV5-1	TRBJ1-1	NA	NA	CASSFSISGGTEAFF	TGCGCCAGCAGCTTCTCAATTAGTGGGGGCACTGAAGCTTTCTTT
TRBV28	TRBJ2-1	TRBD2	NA	CASSSPIAGGLNEQFF	TGTGCCAGCAGTTCCCCGATAGCGGGAGGACTCAATGAGCAGTTCTTC
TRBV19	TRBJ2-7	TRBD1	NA	CASTGQGYEQYF	TGTGCCAGCACGGGACAGGGCTACGAGCAGTACTTC
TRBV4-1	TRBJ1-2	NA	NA	CASSQDQSRGNYGYTF	TGCGCCAGCAGCCAAGACCAATCCAGGGGAAACTATGGCTACACCTTC
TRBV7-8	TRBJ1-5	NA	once	CASSLVGGRGNQPQHF	TGTGCCAGCAGCTTAGTTGGGGGCAGGGGCAATCAGCCCCAGCATTTT
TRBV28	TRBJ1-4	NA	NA	CASSSPQRTENEKLFF	TGTGCCAGCAGTTCCCCGCAGAGGACAGAGAATGAAAAACTGTTTTTT
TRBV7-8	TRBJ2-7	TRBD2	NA	CASSLRLAESSYEQYF	TGTGCCAGCAGCTTACGGCTAGCGGAGAGCTCCTACGAGCAGTACTTC
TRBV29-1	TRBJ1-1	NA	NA	CSVGPIRGNTEAFF	TGCAGCGTTGGGCCCATCAGGGGAAACACTGAAGCTTTCTTT
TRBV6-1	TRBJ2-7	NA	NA	CASSEWTDGSYEQYF	TGTGCCAGCAGTGAATGGACTGATGGAAGCTACGAGCAGTACTTC
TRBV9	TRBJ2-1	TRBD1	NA	CASSAGDRPSYNEQFF	TGTGCCAGCAGCGCCGGGGACAGGCCTTCCTACAATGAGCAGTTCTTC
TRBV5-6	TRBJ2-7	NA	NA	CASSFRENYEQYF	TGTGCCAGCAGCTTTAGGGAGAACTACGAGCAGTACTTC
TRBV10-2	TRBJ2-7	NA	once	CASSVKGTRDEQYF	TGCGCCAGCAGTGTTAAGGGGACTCGGGACGAGCAGTACTTC
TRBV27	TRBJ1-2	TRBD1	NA	CASSFLGQGDYGYTF	TGTGCCAGCAGTTTCTTAGGACAGGGGGACTATGGCTACACCTTC
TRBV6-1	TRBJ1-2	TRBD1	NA	CASSNRGVRGYTF	TGTGCCAGCAGTAACAGGGGAGTGAGAGGCTACACCTTC
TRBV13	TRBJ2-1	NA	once	CASSLKYQRALHNEQFF	TGTGCCAGCAGCTTGAAGTATCAGCGGGCTCTTCACAATGAGCAGTTCTTC
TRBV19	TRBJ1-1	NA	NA	CASSWGVTEAFF	TGTGCCAGTAGTTGGGGGGTTACTGAAGCTTTCTTT
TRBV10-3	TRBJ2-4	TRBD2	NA	CAISESGGTRKNIQYF	TGTGCCATCAGTGAGTCGGGGGGGACCCGCAAAAACATTCAGTACTTC
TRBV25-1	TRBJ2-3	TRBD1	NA	CASSEWTGADGTQYF	TGTGCCAGCAGTGAATGGACAGGGGCGGACGGTACGCAGTATTTT
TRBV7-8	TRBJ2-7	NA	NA	CASSWGVSSYEQYF	TGTGCCAGCAGCTGGGGGGTGAGTTCCTACGAGCAGTACTTC
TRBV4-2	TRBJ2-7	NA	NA	CASSEESVESYEQYF	TGTGCCAGCAGCGAAGAGTCGGTAGAGTCCTACGAGCAGTACTTC
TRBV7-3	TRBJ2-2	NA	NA	CASSLRGDTAGELFF	TGTGCCAGCAGCTTAAGAGGCGATACGGCCGGGGAGCTGTTTTTT
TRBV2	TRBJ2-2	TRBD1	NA	CASRDRGRDTGELFF	TGTGCCAGCAGGGACAGGGGTAGGGACACCGGGGAGCTGTTTTTT
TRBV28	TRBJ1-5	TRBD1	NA	CASSLVTGGFYSNQPQHF	TGTGCCAGCAGCTTGGTAACAGGGGGGTTCTATAGCAATCAGCCCCAGCATTTT
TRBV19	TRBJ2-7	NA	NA	CASSISEGGMYEQYF	TGTGCCAGTAGTATCAGCGAAGGGGGAATGTACGAGCAGTACTTC
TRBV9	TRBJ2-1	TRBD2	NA	CASSARYPSGGYNEQFF	TGTGCCAGCAGCGCTCGATACCCTAGCGGGGGCTACAATGAGCAGTTCTTC
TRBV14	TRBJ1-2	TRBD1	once	CASRQYNRGNNYGYTF	TGTGCCAGCAGGCAGTACAACAGGGGAAATAACTATGGCTACACCTTC
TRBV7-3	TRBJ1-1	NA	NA	CASSLTEENTEAFF	TGTGCCAGCAGCTTGACAGAGGAGAACACTGAAGCTTTCTTT
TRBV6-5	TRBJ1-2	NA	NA	CASSYSKGSGYTF	TGTGCCAGCAGTTACTCGAAAGGGTCTGGCTACACCTTC
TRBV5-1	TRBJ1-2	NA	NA	CASSLGRPGLDGYTF	TGCGCCAGCAGCTTGGGTCGGCCAGGTCTTGATGGCTACACCTTC